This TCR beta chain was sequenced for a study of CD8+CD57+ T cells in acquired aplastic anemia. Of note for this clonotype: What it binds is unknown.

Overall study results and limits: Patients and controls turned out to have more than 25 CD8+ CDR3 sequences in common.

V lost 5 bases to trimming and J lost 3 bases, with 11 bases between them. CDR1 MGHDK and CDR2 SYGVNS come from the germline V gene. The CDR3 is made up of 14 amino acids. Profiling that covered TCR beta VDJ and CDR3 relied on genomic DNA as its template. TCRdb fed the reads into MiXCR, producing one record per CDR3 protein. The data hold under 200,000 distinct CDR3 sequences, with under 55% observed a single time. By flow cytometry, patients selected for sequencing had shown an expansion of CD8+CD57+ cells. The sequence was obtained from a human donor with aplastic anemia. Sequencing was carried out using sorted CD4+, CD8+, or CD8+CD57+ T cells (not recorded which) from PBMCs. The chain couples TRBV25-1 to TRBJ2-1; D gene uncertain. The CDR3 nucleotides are TGTGCCAGCAGTTTCTTTGGGCTCTACAATGAGCAGTTCTTC. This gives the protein CASSFFGLYNEQFF.